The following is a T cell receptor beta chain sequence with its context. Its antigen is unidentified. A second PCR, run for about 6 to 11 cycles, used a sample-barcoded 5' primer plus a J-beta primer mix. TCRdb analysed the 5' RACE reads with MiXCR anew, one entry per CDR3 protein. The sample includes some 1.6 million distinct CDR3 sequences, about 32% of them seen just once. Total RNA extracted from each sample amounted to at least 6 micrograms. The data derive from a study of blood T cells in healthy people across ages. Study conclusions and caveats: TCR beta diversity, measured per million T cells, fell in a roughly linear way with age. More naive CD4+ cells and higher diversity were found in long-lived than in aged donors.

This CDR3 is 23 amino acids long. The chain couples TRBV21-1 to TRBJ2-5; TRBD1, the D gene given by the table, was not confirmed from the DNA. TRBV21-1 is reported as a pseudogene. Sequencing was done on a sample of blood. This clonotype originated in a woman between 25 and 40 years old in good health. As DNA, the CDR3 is TGTGCCAGCAGCAAAGTGCCGGATCAAACGAAAAGTAGGACAGGAGAACCGCAAGAGACCCAGTACTTC. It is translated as CASSKVPDQTKSRTGEPQETQYF.